This T cell receptor beta chain is from a study of long-term antiretroviral therapy in people with HIV. A v3.0 immunoSEQ assay was performed at survey level. Profiled with immunoSEQ multiplex PCR; TCRdb holds only in-frame clones, not every one. The table records over 25,000 clones, roughly 85% of them present only once. Study-level results: No data on ART adherence, viral resistance or therapy changes. Post-ART, diversity grew, though it stayed under transplant donor control levels.

This CDR3 comprises 17 residues. With 0 bases removed from V and 7 bases from J, the gap between germline ends came to 19 bases. In germline, CDR1 is SGHVS, CDR2 FQNEAQ. On this clone: Its antigen is not identified.

The chain uses TRBV7-8 and TRBJ1-5; D is possibly TRBD1 (5 bases). The receptor's source is a man in his late teens or twenties with HIV. The sample consisted of unsorted PBMCs, taken 0.8 years before starting antiretroviral therapy. Written as DNA, the CDR3 is TGTGCCAGCAGCTTAGCGGCCCCTGGGGGGTCGGCACAGCCCCAGCATTTT. Translation gives CASSLAAPGGSAQPQHF.